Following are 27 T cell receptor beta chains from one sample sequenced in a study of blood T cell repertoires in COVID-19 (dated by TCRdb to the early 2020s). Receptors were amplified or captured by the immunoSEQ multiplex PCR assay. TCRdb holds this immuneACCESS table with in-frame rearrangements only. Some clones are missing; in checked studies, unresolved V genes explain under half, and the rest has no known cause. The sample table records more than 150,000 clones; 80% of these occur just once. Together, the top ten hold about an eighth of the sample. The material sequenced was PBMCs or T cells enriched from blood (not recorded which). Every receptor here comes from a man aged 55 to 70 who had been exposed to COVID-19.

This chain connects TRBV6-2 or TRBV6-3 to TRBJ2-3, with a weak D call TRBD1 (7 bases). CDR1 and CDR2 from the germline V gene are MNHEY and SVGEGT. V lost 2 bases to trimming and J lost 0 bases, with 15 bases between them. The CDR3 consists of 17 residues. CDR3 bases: TGTGCCAGCAGTTACACGACAGGGACTGTGAGCACAGATACGCAGTATTTT. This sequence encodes CASSYTTGTVSTDTQYF.

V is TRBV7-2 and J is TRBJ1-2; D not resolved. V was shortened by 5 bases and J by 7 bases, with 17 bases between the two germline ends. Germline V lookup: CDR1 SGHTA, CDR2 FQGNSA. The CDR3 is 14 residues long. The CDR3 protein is CASSPPGRMSGYTF. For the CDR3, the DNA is TGTGCCAGCAGCCCTCCCGGGAGGATGAGTGGCTACACCTTC.

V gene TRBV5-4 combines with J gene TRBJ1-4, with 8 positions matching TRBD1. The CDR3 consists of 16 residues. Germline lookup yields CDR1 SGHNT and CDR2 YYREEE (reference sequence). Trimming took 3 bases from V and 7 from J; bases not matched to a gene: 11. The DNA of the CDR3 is TGTGCCAGCAGCTCCGGACAGGGAAGTCGTGGTGAAAAACTGTTTTTT. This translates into CASSSGQGSRGEKLFF.

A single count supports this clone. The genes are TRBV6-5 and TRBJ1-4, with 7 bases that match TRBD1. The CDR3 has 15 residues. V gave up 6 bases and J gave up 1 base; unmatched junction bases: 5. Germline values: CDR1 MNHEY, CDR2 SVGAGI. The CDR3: CASRVRQGTNEKLFF. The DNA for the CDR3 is TGTGCCAGCAGGGTACGACAGGGAACTAATGAAAAACTGTTTTTT.

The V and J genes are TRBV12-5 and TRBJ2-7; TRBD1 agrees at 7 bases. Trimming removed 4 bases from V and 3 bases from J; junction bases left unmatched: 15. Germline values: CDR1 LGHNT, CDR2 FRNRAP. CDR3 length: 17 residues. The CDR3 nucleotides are TGTGCTAGTGGTTCTACCCGCGGAGCAGGGGGATACTACGAGCAGTACTTC. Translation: CASGSTRGAGGYYEQYF.

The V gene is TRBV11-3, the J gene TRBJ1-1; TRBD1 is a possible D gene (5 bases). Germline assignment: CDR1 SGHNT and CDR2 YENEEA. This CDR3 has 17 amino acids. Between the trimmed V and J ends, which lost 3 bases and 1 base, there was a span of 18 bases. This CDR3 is CASSFSGPGPRNTEAFF. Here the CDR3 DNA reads TGTGCCAGCAGCTTTTCAGGGCCCGGTCCCCGGAACACTGAAGCTTTCTTT.

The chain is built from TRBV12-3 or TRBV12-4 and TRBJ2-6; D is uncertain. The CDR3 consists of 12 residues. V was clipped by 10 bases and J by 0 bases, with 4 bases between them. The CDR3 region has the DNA TGTGCCACCTCCTCTGGGGCCAACGTCCTGACTTTC. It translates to CATSSGANVLTF.

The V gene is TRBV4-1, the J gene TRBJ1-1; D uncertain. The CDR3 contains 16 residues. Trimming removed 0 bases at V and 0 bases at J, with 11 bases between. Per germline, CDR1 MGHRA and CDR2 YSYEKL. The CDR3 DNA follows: TGCGCCAGCAGCCAAGATCTGGCAGCGATGAACACTGAAGCTTTCTTT. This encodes CASSQDLAAMNTEAFF.

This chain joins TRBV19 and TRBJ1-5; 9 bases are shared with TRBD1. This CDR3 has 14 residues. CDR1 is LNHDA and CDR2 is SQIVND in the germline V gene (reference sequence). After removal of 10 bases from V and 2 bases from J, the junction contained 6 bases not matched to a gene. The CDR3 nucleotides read TGTGCCACCACTACAGGGGGCGGCAATCAGCCCCAGCATTTT. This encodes CATTTGGGNQPQHF.

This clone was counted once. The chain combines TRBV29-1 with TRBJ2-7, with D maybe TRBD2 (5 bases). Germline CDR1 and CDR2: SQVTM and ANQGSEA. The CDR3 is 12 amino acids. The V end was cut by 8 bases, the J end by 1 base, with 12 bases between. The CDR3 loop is CSIRRGSYEQYF. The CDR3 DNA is TGCAGCATACGACGGGGATCCTACGAGCAGTACTTC.

The CDR3 DNA sequence: TGTGCCAGCAGCCTGCACTCTGAAGCTTTCTTT. Translated, it gives CASSLHSEAFF. The chain is built from TRBV11-3 and TRBJ1-1; D gene uncertain. V dropped 5 bases and J dropped 6 bases, with 7 bases sitting between them. CDR1 is SGHNT, CDR2 YENEEA, per germline. The CDR3 covers 11 residues. The full variable domain, rest sourced from reference TRBV11-3 and TRBJ1-1, is EAGVVQSPRYKIIEKKQPVAFWCNPISGHNTLYWYLQNLGQGPELLIRYENEEAVDDSQLPKDRFSAERLKGVDSTLKIQPAELGDSAVYLCASSLHSEAFFGQGTRLTVV.

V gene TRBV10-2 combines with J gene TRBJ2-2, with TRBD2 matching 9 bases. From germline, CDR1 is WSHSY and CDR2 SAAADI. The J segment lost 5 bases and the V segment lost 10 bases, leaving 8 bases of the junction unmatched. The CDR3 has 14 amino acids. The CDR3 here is CATETSGGTGELFF. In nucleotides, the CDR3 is TGCGCCACAGAGACTAGCGGAGGAACCGGGGAGCTGTTTTTT.

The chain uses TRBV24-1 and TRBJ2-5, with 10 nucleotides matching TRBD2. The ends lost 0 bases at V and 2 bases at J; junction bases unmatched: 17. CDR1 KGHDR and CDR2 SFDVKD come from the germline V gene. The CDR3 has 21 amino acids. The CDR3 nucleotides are TGTGCCACCAGTGATTTGAAGGGACGGACCGGGACTAGCGTTTCTCAAGAGACCCAGTACTTC. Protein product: CATSDLKGRTGTSVSQETQYF.

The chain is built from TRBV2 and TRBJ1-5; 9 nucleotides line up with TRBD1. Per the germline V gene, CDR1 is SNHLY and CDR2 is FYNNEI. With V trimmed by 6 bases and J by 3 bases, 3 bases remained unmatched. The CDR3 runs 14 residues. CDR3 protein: CASSGTGLNQPQHF. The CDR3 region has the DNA TGTGCCAGCAGCGGGACAGGGCTCAATCAGCCCCAGCATTTT.

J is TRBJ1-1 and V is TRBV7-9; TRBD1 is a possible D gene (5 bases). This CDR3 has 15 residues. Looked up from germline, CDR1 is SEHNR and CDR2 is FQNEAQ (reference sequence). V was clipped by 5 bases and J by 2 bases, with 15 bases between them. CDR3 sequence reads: CASSPPRAPNTEAFF. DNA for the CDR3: TGTGCCAGCAGCCCGCCCAGGGCTCCCAACACTGAAGCTTTCTTT.

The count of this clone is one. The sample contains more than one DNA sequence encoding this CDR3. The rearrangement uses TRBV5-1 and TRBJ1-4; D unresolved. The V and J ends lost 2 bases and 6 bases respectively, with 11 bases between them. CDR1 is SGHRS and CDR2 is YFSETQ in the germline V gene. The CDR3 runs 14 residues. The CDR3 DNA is TGCGCCAGCAGCTTTGGGAGAGGAGATGAAAAACTGTTTTTT. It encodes CASSFGRGDEKLFF.

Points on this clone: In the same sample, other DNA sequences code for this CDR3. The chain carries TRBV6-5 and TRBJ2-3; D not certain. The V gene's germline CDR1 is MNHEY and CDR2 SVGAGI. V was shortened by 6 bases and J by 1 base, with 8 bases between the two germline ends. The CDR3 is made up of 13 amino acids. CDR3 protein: CASSAPGTDTQYF. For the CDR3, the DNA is TGTGCCAGCAGCGCCCCGGGCACAGATACGCAGTATTTT.

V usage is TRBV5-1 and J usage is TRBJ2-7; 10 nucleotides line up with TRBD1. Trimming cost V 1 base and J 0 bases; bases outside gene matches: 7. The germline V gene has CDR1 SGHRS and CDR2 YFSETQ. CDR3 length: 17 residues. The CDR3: CASSLLLGQGYSYEQYF. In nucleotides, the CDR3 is TGCGCCAGCAGCTTGCTTCTGGGACAGGGGTACTCCTACGAGCAGTACTTC.

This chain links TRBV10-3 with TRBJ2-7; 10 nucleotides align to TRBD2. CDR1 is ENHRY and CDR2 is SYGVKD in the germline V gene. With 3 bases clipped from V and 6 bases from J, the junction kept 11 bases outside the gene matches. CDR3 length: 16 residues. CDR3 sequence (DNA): TGTGCCATCAGTGAACTCGGACTAGCGGATCGGGTCGAGCAGTACTTC. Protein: CAISELGLADRVEQYF.

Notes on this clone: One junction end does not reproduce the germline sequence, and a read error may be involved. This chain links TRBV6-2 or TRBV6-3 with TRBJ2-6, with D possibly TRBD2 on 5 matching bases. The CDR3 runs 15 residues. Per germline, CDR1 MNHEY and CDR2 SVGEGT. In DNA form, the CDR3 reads TGTGCCAGCAGTTACTTCGCTAGCAACCCCAAGGTCCTGACTTTC. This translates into CASSYFASNPKVLTF.

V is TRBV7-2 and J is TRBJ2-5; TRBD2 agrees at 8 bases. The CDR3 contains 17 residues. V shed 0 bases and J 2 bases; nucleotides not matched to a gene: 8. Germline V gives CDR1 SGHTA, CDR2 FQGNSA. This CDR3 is CASSLALAGGLQETQYF. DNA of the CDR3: TGTGCCAGCAGCTTAGCTCTCGCGGGAGGACTGCAAGAGACCCAGTACTTC.

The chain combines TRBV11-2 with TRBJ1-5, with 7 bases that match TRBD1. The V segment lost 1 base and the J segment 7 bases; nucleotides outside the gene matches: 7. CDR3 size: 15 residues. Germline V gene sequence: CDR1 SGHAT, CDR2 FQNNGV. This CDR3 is CASSLGDRDDQPQHF. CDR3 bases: TGTGCCAGCAGCTTAGGAGACAGGGATGACCAGCCCCAGCATTTT.

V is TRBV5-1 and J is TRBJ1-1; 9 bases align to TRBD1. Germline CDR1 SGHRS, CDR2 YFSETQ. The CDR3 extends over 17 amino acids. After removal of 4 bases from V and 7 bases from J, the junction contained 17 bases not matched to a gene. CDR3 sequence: CASSPTYRGREVREAFF. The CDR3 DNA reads TGCGCCAGCAGCCCAACCTACAGGGGGCGCGAGGTCCGTGAAGCTTTCTTT. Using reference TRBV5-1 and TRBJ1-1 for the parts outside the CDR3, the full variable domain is KAGVTQTPRYLIKTRGQQVTLSCSPISGHRSVSWYQQTPGQGLQFLFEYFSETQRNKGNFPGRFSGRQFSNSRSEMNVSTLELGDSALYLCASSPTYRGREVREAFFGQGTRLTVV.

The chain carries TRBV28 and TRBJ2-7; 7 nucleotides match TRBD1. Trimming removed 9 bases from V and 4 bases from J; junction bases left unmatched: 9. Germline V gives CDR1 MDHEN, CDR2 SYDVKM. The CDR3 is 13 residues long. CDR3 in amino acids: CASDPGQRYEQYF. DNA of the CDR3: TGTGCCAGTGACCCGGGACAGAGATACGAGCAGTACTTC.

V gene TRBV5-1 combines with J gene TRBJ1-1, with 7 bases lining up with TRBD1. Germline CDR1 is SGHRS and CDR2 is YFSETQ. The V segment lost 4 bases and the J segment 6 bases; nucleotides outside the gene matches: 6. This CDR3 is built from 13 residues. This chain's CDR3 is CASSAQGLAEAFF. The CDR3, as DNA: TGCGCCAGCAGCGCACAGGGGTTGGCTGAAGCTTTCTTT.

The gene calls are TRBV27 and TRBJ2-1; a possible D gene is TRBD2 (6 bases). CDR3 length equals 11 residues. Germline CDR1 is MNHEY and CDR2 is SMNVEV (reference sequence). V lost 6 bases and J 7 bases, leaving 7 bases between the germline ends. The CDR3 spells CASSRGNEQFF. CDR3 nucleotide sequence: TGTGCCAGCAGCCGGGGGAATGAGCAGTTCTTC.

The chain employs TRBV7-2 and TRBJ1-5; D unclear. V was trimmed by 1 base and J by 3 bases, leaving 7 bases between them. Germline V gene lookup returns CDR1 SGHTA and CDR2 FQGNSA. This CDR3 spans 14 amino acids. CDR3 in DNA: TGTGCCAGCAGCTTAGACAGCTCCAATCAGCCCCAGCATTTT. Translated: CASSLDSSNQPQHF.